This T cell receptor (beta chain) was obtained from a study of response to subunit inactivated influenza vaccine. MiXCR, run by TCRdb on the RT-PCR reads, gives a single entry per CDR3 protein. The sample lists more than 400,000 distinct CDR3 sequences, roughly 7.6% occurring once. This CDR3 has 19 amino acids. Germline V gene sequence: CDR1 MNHEY, CDR2 SVGAGI. V dropped 2 bases and J dropped 6; count of bases not matched to a gene: 14. In its sample, this clonotype was seen a few times. Its target is not known. Study-wide results and limits: The authors offered the suggestion that each seasonal influenza vaccination recruits few new T cells.

The clonotype originates from a man between 45 and 75 years old who received an inactivated influenza vaccine. This chain links TRBV6-5 with TRBJ2-1; 12 bases match TRBD2. The specimen was PBMCs from blood, collected roughly 24 months after vaccination. The CDR3 sequence: CASSYTRTKTSGSFNEQFF. In DNA form, the CDR3 reads TGTGCCAGCAGTTACACAAGAACCAAGACTAGCGGGAGTTTCAATGAGCAGTTCTTC.